This TCR beta chain was sequenced in a study of blood T cell repertoires in COVID-19. Across the study: PBMCs, B-cell-depleted T cells, or T cells provided the cDNA or gDNA that made up the material.

Original data processing: Scientists estimated how many nucleated cells there were by amplifying reference gene primers. The repertoire was sequenced with immunoSEQ multiplex PCR; TCRdb's copy has only in-frame clones and lacks some. The V and J calls and clone size come from that table; D and trimming were worked out from the DNA. The repertoire holds 150,000 or so clones, with approximately 88% as singletons. This TCR derives from a human donor in a cohort sampled during active COVID-19. Sequenced input: peripheral blood.

This chain's CDR3 is CATSEVQGELFF. The DNA of the CDR3 is TGTGCCACCAGTGAAGTACAGGGTGAGCTGTTTTTT. The chain has TRBV24-1 and TRBJ2-2; tentatively, D is TRBD1 (6 bases). CDR3 length: 12 residues. V lost 4 bases, J lost 11 bases, and 10 bases lay in between. In germline, CDR1 is KGHDR, CDR2 SFDVKD.